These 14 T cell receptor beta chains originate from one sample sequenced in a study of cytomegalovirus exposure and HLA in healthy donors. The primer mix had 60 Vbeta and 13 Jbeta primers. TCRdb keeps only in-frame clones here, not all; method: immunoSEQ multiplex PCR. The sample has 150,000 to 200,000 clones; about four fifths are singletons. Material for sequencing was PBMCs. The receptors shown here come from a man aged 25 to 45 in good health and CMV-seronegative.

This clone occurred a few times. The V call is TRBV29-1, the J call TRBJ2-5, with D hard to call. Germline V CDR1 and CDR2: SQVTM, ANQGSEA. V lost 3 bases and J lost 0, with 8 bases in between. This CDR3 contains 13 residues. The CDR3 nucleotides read TGCAGCGTTGACAATCAGAACCAAGAGACCCAGTACTTC. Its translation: CSVDNQNQETQYF.

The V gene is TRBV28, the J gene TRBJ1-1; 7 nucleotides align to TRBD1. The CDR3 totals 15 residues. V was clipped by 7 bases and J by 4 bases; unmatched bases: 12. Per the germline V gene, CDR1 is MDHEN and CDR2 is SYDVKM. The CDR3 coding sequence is TGTGCCAGCATCTTATCCCAGGGGGTAGGCACTGAAGCTTTCTTT. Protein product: CASILSQGVGTEAFF. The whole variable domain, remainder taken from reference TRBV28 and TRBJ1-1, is DVKVTQSSRYLVKRTGEKVFLECVQDMDHENMFWYRQDPGLGLRLIYFSYDVKMKEKGDIPEGYSVSREKKERFSLILESASTNQTSMYLCASILSQGVGTEAFFGQGTRLTVV.

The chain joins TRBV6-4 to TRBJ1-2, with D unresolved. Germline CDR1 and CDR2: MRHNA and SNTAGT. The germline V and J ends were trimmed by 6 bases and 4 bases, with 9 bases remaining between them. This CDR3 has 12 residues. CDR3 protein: CASSSGPYGYTF. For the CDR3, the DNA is TGTGCCAGCAGCTCCGGTCCCTATGGCTACACCTTC.

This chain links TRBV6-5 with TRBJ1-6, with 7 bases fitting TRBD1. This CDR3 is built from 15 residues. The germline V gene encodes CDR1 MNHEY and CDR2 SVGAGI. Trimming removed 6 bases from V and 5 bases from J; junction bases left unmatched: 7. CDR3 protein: CASSRQQGNNSPLHF. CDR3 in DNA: TGTGCCAGCAGCCGCCAACAGGGGAATAATTCACCCCTCCACTTT.

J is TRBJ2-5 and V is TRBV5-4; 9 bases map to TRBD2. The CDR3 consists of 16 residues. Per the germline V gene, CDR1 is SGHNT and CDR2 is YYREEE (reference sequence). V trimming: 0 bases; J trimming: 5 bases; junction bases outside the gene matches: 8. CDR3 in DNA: TGTGCCAGCAGCTTGGAGTTTGCGAGCGGGAGGGAGACCCAGTACTTC. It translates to CASSLEFASGRETQYF.

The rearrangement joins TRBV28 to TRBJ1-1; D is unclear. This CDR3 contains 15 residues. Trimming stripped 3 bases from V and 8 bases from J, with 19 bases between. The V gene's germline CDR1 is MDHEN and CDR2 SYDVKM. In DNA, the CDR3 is TGTGCCAGCAGTTTTAAGGGTACGGGGTATCGAGAAGCTTTCTTT. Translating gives CASSFKGTGYREAFF. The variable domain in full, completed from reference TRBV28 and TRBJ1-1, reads DVKVTQSSRYLVKRTGEKVFLECVQDMDHENMFWYRQDPGLGLRLIYFSYDVKMKEKGDIPEGYSVSREKKERFSLILESASTNQTSMYLCASSFKGTGYREAFFGQGTRLTVV.

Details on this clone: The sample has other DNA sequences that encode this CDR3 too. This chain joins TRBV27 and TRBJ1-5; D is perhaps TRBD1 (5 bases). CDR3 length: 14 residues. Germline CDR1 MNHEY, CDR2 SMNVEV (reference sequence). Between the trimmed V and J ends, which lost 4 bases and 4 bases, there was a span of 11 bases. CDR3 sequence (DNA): TGTGCCAGCAGTTCCCGGCAGGGAAATCAGCCCCAGCATTTT. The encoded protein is CASSSRQGNQPQHF.

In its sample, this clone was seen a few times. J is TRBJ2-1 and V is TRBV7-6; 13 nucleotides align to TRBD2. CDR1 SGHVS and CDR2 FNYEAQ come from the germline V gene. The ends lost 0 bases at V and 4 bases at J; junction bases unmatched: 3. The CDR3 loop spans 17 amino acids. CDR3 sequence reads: CASSLATSGGTYNEQFF. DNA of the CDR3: TGTGCCAGCAGCTTAGCGACTAGCGGGGGGACATACAATGAGCAGTTCTTC.

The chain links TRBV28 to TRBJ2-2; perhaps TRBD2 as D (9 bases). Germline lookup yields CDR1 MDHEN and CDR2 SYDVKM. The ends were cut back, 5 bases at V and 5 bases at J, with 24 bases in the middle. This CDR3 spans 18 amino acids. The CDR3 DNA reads TGTGCCAGCAGTCTAGCGGGGATCGACAGGGGAGCGACCGGGGAGCTGTTTTTT. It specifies CASSLAGIDRGATGELFF.

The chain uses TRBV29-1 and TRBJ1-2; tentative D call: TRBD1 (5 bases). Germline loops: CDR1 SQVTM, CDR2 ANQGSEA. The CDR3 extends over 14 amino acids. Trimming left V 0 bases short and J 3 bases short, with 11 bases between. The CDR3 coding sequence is TGCAGCGTTGAAGATCGGGGGGTCTACTATGGCTACACCTTC. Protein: CSVEDRGVYYGYTF. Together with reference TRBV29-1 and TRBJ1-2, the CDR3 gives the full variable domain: SAVISQKPSRDICQRGTSLTIQCQVDSQVTMMFWYRQQPGQSLTLIATANQGSEATYESGFVIDKFPISRPNLTFSTLTVSNMSPEDSSIYLCSVEDRGVYYGYTFGSGTRLTVV.

The CDR3 coding sequence is TGTGCCTTGAGGGGGGCGCCGAGGTGGGAGCAGTACTTC. Residues: CALRGAPRWEQYF. The gene calls are TRBV30 and TRBJ2-7, with D tentatively TRBD1 or TRBD2 (6 bases each). This CDR3 is built from 13 residues. CDR1 is GTSNPN and CDR2 is SVGIG in the germline V gene (reference sequence). The V end lost 7 bases, the J end lost 7 bases, and 20 bases lay between the germline ends.

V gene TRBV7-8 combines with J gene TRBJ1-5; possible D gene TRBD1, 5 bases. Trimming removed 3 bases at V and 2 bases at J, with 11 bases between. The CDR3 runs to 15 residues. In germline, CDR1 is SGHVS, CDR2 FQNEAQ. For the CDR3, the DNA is TGTGCCAGCAGCTTCGACCTAGGGGGCAATCAGCCCCAGCATTTT. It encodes CASSFDLGGNQPQHF.

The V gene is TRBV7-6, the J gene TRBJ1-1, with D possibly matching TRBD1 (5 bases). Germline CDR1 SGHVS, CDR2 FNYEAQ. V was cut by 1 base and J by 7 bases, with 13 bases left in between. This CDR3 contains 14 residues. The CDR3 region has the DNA TGTGCCAGCAGCTTAGGGACAAGGAATTATGAAGCTTTCTTT. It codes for CASSLGTRNYEAFF.

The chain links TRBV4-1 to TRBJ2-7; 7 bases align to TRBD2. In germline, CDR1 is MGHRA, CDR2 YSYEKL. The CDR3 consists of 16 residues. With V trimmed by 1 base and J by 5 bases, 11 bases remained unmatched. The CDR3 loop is CASSQGISGYPNEQYF. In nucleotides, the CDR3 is TGCGCCAGCAGCCAAGGGATTAGCGGGTACCCTAACGAGCAGTACTTC.